Below, one TCR beta chain is given with its context. Its antigen is still unknown. Method: immunoSEQ multiplex PCR; TCRdb's copy keeps in-frame clones and lacks some. The data contain approximately 120,000 clones, around 92% of them seen just once; the ten biggest clones take up around 4%. This specimen belongs to a study of T cell responses to AZD1222 COVID-19 vaccine. Findings and caveats of the study: Vaccine-associated CD4 TCRs spanned spike, dominant at 160-218 and 743-854. Females outnumbered males among donors, who were mostly white British; clonal diversity was possibly underestimated. Sampling that yielded the repertoires occurred only after the peak T cell response. When two AZD1222 doses had been given, Spike-specific TCR breadth and depth rose.

Looked up from germline, CDR1 is MNHEY and CDR2 is SMNVEV (reference sequence). Trimming took 4 bases from V and 9 from J; bases not matched to a gene: 8. The CDR3 extends over 13 amino acids. Sequenced here: peripheral blood, sampled on day 0 of AZD1222 vaccination. The rearrangement uses TRBV27 and TRBJ2-7, with 8 bases identical to TRBD2. This receptor was taken from an adult in good health. The CDR3 sequence is CASSSGGEVRQYF. The CDR3 nucleotides are TGTGCCAGCAGTTCCGGGGGGGAAGTGAGGCAGTACTTC.